Each of the 8 T cell receptor beta chains below was sequenced from the same sample in a study of CD8+CD57+ T cells in acquired aplastic anemia. All sequencing subjects had displayed CD8+CD57+ cell expansion on flow cytometry. Genomic DNA provided the template from which TCR beta VDJ and CDR3 profiles were obtained. Via MiXCR, TCRdb re-called the reads, giving one row per CDR3 protein. The table records over 150,000 distinct CDR3 sequences, around half of them present only once. The sequenced sample was sorted CD4+, CD8+, or CD8+CD57+ T cells (not recorded which) from PBMCs. The receptor set was obtained from a human donor with aplastic anemia.

This clonotype showed up many times. This chain joins TRBV9 and TRBJ2-3; TRBD1 or TRBD2 may be the D gene (6 bases each). CDR1 and CDR2 (germline): SGDLS, YYNGEE. This CDR3 spans 16 amino acids. Between the trimmed V and J ends, which lost 0 bases and 2 bases, there was a span of 13 bases. CDR3 nucleotides: TGTGCCAGCAGCGTAGTCCCGACGGGGGCCACAGATACGCAGTATTTT. It codes for CASSVVPTGATDTQYF.

Concerning this clonotype itself: Germline is not matched at one junction end, which may reflect a read error. The V call is TRBV5-1, the J call TRBJ2-5, with 12 nucleotides matching TRBD2. CDR1 and CDR2 (germline): SGHRS, YFSETQ. This CDR3 is 15 amino acids long. CDR3 residues: CASSLLAGGQETRYF. CDR3 sequence (DNA): TGCGCCAGCAGCCTTCTAGCGGGGGGGCAAGAGACCCGGTACTTC.

This clonotype was seen ten or more times. The rearrangement uses TRBV24-1 and TRBJ2-7; no clear D gene. CDR1 is KGHDR and CDR2 is SFDVKD in the germline V gene. The V end was cut by 4 bases, the J end by 0 bases, with 18 bases between. The CDR3 runs to 17 residues. The CDR3 DNA reads as TGTGCCACCAGTGAAGATAACCAAGGCCCGAGCTCCTACGAGCAGTACTTC. Translated: CATSEDNQGPSSYEQYF.

The CDR3 DNA follows: TGTGCCAGCACCGAACAGGTGCCCGGTAGATTGTTTTTT. It is translated as CASTEQVPGRLFF. The rearrangement joins TRBV6-1 to TRBJ1-4; D may be TRBD1 (5 bases). The V and J ends lost 7 bases and 15 bases respectively, with 21 bases between them. The V gene's germline CDR1 is MNHNS and CDR2 SASEGT. This CDR3 spans 13 amino acids.

Notes on this clonotype: This clone may be a read error of a much larger clone one base away. V usage is TRBV14 and J usage is TRBJ2-2, with 9 nucleotides matching TRBD2. Germline lookup yields CDR1 SGHDN and CDR2 FVKESK. This CDR3 comprises 16 residues. V was pared by 4 bases and J by 6 bases, with 9 bases of the junction left unmatched. CDR3 sequence (DNA): TGTGCCAGCAGCCCGTTAGCGGGAGTATCGGCCGGGGAGCTGTTTTTT. Translating it yields CASSPLAGVSAGELFF.

This rearrangement joins TRBV29-1 to TRBJ1-5, with D unclear. V gave up 7 bases and J gave up 7 bases, with 14 bases separating them. Germline loops: CDR1 SQVTM, CDR2 ANQGSEA. This CDR3 is built from 12 residues. The CDR3: CSGVPGRQPQHF. CDR3 DNA sequence: TGCAGCGGCGTCCCCGGTCGACAGCCCCAGCATTTT.

The chain has TRBV2 and TRBJ2-3; the D gene is possibly TRBD2 (5 bases). The CDR3 has 14 residues. Germline CDR1 is SNHLY and CDR2 is FYNNEI. V lost 7 bases and J lost 6, with 17 bases in between. CDR3 DNA sequence: TGTGCCAGCATGGGTTGGGCTAGCAGGGATACGCAGTATTTT. Its protein is CASMGWASRDTQYF.

In DNA form, the CDR3 reads TGCAGTGCAGAGAGGACACACACATACGAGCAGTACTTC. Its protein is CSAERTHTYEQYF. This sequence joins TRBV20-1 and TRBJ2-7; possibly TRBD1 for D (5 bases). Germline values: CDR1 DFQATT, CDR2 SNEGSKA (reference sequence). The length of the CDR3 is 13 residues. Trimming cost V 6 bases and J 4 bases, with 16 bases left between them.